Each of the 18 T cell receptor beta chains below was sequenced from the same sample in a study of blood T cells in healthy people across ages. Using a J-beta primer mix together with a sample-barcoded 5' primer, a second PCR was run for roughly 6 to 12 cycles. TCRdb ran MiXCR on the 5' RACE reads and lists one entry per CDR3 protein. The profile shows some 710,000 distinct CDR3 sequences, about 47% of them singletons. Sequencing was performed on blood. The receptors here all came from an elderly man in good health.

This clonotype has more than one count but fewer than ten. This chain joins TRBV6-2 or TRBV6-3 and TRBJ2-7, with 8 positions matching TRBD1. The CDR3 extends over 17 amino acids. Germline CDR1 is MNHEY and CDR2 is SVGEGT. Trimming cost V 2 bases and J 2 bases; bases outside gene matches: 11. The CDR3, as DNA: TGTGCCAGCAGTTACGGCCCAAGGACAGGGTACGCCTACGAGCAGTACTTC. It specifies CASSYGPRTGYAYEQYF.

The CDR3 loop reads CASSGGLAGETNTGELFF. In DNA form, the CDR3 reads TGTGCCAGCAGTGGGGGACTAGCGGGAGAAACGAACACCGGGGAGCTGTTTTTT. The genes are TRBV27 and TRBJ2-2, with TRBD2 matching 14 bases. Trimming at V came to 5 bases and at J to 0 bases, leaving 5 bases not matched to a gene. The CDR3 extends over 18 amino acids. Germline assignment: CDR1 MNHEY and CDR2 SMNVEV (reference sequence).

Comment on this clonotype: It may be a read error: a sequence one base away is much more abundant. The rearrangement joins TRBV27 to TRBJ2-1, with a weak D call TRBD2 (6 bases). CDR3 size: 13 residues. The V gene lost 3 bases and the J gene lost 10 bases, with 13 bases spanning the gap. Germline V lookup: CDR1 MNHEY, CDR2 SMNVEV (reference sequence). For the CDR3, the DNA is TGTGCCAGCAGTTTTGGCGGGACCTACGAGCAGTTCTTC. It is translated as CASSFGGTYEQFF.

In its sample, this clonotype was seen once. The chain recombines TRBV7-2 with TRBJ1-6, with D possibly matching TRBD1 (5 bases). CDR3 size: 19 residues. Trimming cost V 4 bases and J 0 bases, with 19 bases left between them. Germline lookup yields CDR1 SGHTA and CDR2 FQGNSA. The DNA of the CDR3 is TGTGCCAGCAGCTCACGGGACGGCGGCCAGAGCTCCTATAATTCACCCCTCCACTTT. Protein product: CASSSRDGGQSSYNSPLHF.

This clonotype has just a few counts. The gene calls are TRBV12-3 or TRBV12-4 and TRBJ1-1; D possibly corresponds to TRBD1 (6 bases). V was cut by 5 bases and J by 2 bases, with 9 bases left in between. The CDR3 is made up of 13 amino acids. The CDR3 DNA is TGTGCCAGCAGTAGGACAGATAACACTGAAGCTTTCTTT. Residues: CASSRTDNTEAFF.

This chain uses TRBV28 with TRBJ1-1; no clear D. The germline V and J ends were trimmed by 7 bases and 1 base, with 16 bases remaining between them. Germline CDR1 reads MDHEN; CDR2 reads SYDVKM. The CDR3 length is 15 residues. This CDR3 reads CASTPSGRRNTEAFF. The CDR3 nucleotides are TGTGCCAGCACCCCGTCTGGACGGAGGAACACTGAAGCTTTCTTT.

V and J are TRBV6-1 and TRBJ2-1; weak D call: TRBD2 (5 bases). CDR3 length: 14 amino acids. Germline V gene sequence: CDR1 MNHNS, CDR2 SASEGT. With 8 bases removed from V and 0 bases from J, the gap between germline ends came to 11 bases. The CDR3 spells CASGSGRSYNEQFF. The CDR3 DNA follows: TGTGCCAGCGGGAGCGGCCGCTCCTACAATGAGCAGTTCTTC.

The CDR3 coding sequence is TGTGCCAGCAGCTTAATGGTTCAAACAGGTGAAGCTTTCTTT. This gives the protein CASSLMVQTGEAFF. V and J are TRBV7-2 and TRBJ1-1; TRBD1 might be the D (5 bases). CDR1 is SGHTA, CDR2 FQGNSA, per germline. This CDR3 comprises 14 residues. V lost 2 bases and J lost 7, with 14 bases in between.

As regards this clonotype: Being one base from a much bigger clone, this may be a read error. V is TRBV12-3 or TRBV12-4 and J is TRBJ2-7; 11 bases line up with TRBD2. V was clipped by 4 bases and J by 7 bases; unmatched bases: 6. The CDR3 runs to 14 residues. DNA of the CDR3: TGTGCCAGCAGTTCTAGCGGGGGGTACAATGAGCAGTACTTC. It codes for CASSSSGGYNEQYF.

This clonotype was seen a handful of times. The chain joins TRBV20-1 to TRBJ2-7; 9 bases map to TRBD2. TRBJ2-5 matches the DNA end more closely, so the J call is doubtful. The CDR3 covers 14 residues. Germline CDR1 and CDR2: DFQATT and SNEGSKA (reference sequence). The CDR3 sequence: CSVRVAGEGETQYF. The DNA of the CDR3 is TGCAGTGTTCGCGTAGCGGGAGAAGGGGAGACCCAGTACTTC.

A few counts support this clonotype. This sequence joins TRBV18 and TRBJ1-5; 7 bases fit TRBD1. V shed 5 bases and J 0 bases; nucleotides not matched to a gene: 4. CDR1 is KGHSH and CDR2 is LQKENI in the germline V gene. This CDR3 spans 15 amino acids. DNA for the CDR3: TGTGCCAGCTCAACAGGGGTAGGTAGCAATCAGCCCCAGCATTTT. Its translation: CASSTGVGSNQPQHF. Based on the CDR3 plus reference TRBV18 and TRBJ1-5, the full variable domain is NAGVMQNPRHLVRRRGQEARLRCSPMKGHSHVYWYRQLPEEGLKFMVYLQKENIIDESGMPKERFSAEFPKEGPSILRIQQVVRGDSAAYFCASSTGVGSNQPQHFGDGTRLSIL.

This chain links TRBV20-1 with TRBJ2-7, with 10 bases fitting TRBD2. The DNA end favors TRBJ2-5, so the J call may be wrong. Per the germline V gene, CDR1 is DFQATT and CDR2 is SNEGSKA (reference sequence). The CDR3 extends over 15 amino acids. CDR3 protein: CSASPSGGRGETQYF. The CDR3 nucleotides are TGCAGTGCTAGCCCTAGCGGGGGCAGAGGGGAGACCCAGTACTTC.

This clonotype has just a few counts. CDR3 bases: TGTGCCACCGGTCGAGCGGGAGGAATGGATGAGCAGTTCTTC. Amino acids: CATGRAGGMDEQFF. V is TRBV24-1 and J is TRBJ2-1, with 9 bases aligning to TRBD2. This CDR3 has 14 residues. The V segment lost 9 bases and the J segment 8 bases; nucleotides outside the gene matches: 10. From germline, CDR1 is KGHDR and CDR2 SFDVKD.

The chain employs TRBV2 and TRBJ1-2, with 9 bases matching TRBD1. Germline V gene lookup returns CDR1 SNHLY and CDR2 FYNNEI. J lost 10 bases, V lost 3 bases, and 6 bases had no gene match. There are 13 residues in the CDR3. The CDR3 here is CASSDVQGADYTF. In nucleotides, the CDR3 is TGTGCCAGCAGTGATGTACAGGGGGCCGACTACACCTTC.

Points on this clonotype: The germline gene is not matched at one end of the junction; a read error may be the cause. The chain links TRBV5-1 to TRBJ2-3; unclear D gene. The CDR3 has 14 residues. CDR1 is SGHRS, CDR2 YFSETQ, per germline. The CDR3 coding sequence is TGCGCCAGCAGCGGAGCGCGAACCACAGATACACAGTATTTT. This gives the protein CASSGARTTDTQYF.

The gene calls are TRBV28 and TRBJ1-4; the match to TRBD1 covers 9 bases. CDR3 length equals 16 residues. V gave up 5 bases and J gave up 3 bases; unmatched junction bases: 7. CDR1 is MDHEN, CDR2 SYDVKM, per germline. The CDR3 here is CASSTPRQGANEKLFF. The CDR3 DNA reads TGTGCCAGCAGTACCCCCCGACAGGGGGCTAATGAAAAACTGTTTTTT.

CDR3 DNA sequence: TGCGCCAGCAGCCCAGAGACGGGGCCCTACGAGCAGTACTTC. Translating it yields CASSPETGPYEQYF. The chain is built from TRBV5-1 and TRBJ2-7; D may match TRBD1 or TRBD2 (5 bases each). The V end lost 4 bases, the J end lost 2 bases, and 13 bases lay between the germline ends. This CDR3 comprises 14 residues. CDR1 and CDR2 (germline): SGHRS, YFSETQ.

With regard to this clonotype: The CDR3 does not close with the conserved phenylalanine or tryptophan, likely indicating a read error. The chain has TRBV12-3 or TRBV12-4 and TRBJ2-3; 11 positions agree with TRBD2. V lost 11 bases and J lost 3; bases outside the gene matches: 4. The CDR3 runs 13 residues. The CDR3: CAGRTSGTDTQYI. The CDR3 DNA follows: TGTGCCGGACGGACTAGCGGGACAGATACGCAGTATATT.